These 28 T cell receptor beta chains share one sample of origin, sequenced in a study of blood T cells in healthy people across ages. A J-beta primer mix and a sample-barcoded 5' primer were used in a second PCR of about 7 to 12 cycles. TCRdb processed the 5' RACE reads anew with MiXCR; each CDR3 protein has one entry. The sample shows approximately 690,000 distinct CDR3 sequences, roughly 41% of them seen only once. Sample: blood. These receptors all stem from a man of 80 years or more in good health.

The chain uses TRBV2 and TRBJ1-5, with D tentatively TRBD1 (5 bases). The germline V and J ends were trimmed by 8 bases and 4 bases, with 18 bases remaining between them. The CDR3 has 15 residues. Germline V lookup: CDR1 SNHLY, CDR2 FYNNEI. The CDR3 DNA reads as TGTGCCAGCGGCGAAGAGCAGGGCAAAAATCAGCCCCAGCATTTT. It codes for CASGEEQGKNQPQHF.

The chain joins TRBV5-1 to TRBJ2-1; D call uncertain. This CDR3 comprises 14 residues. From germline, CDR1 is SGHRS and CDR2 YFSETQ. Trimming pared 2 bases from V and 6 bases from J, leaving 12 bases between. The CDR3 nucleotides are TGCGCCAGCAGCTTCAGCCAGCGCTTCAATGAGCAGTTCTTC. Protein product: CASSFSQRFNEQFF.

This clonotype was observed a few times. V usage is TRBV6-1 and J usage is TRBJ2-3, with D possibly matching TRBD1 (6 bases). The CDR3 consists of 16 residues. Germline CDR1 is MNHNS and CDR2 is SASEGT. The V end was cut by 0 bases, the J end by 5 bases, with 15 bases between. The CDR3 region is CASSEAWGPPLDTQYF. The CDR3 bases are TGTGCCAGCAGTGAAGCCTGGGGGCCCCCCCTAGATACGCAGTATTTT.

This clonotype was counted only a few times. This sequence joins TRBV7-2 and TRBJ2-2; the D gene could be TRBD1 or TRBD2 (7 bases each). Germline CDR1 is SGHTA and CDR2 is FQGNSA. This CDR3 is built from 14 residues. The ends were cut back, 5 bases at V and 8 bases at J, with 15 bases in the middle. CDR3 region: CASSIRQGGGELFF. The CDR3 nucleotides read TGTGCCAGCAGCATCAGACAGGGAGGGGGGGAGCTGTTTTTT. Complete variable domain (other parts from reference TRBV7-2 and TRBJ2-2): GAGVSQSPSNKVTEKGKDVELRCDPISGHTALYWYRQSLGQGLEFLIYFQGNSAPDKSGLPSDRFSAERTGGSVSTLTIQRTQQEDSAVYLCASSIRQGGGELFFGEGSRLTVL.

This clonotype was counted a few times. V is TRBV15 and J is TRBJ2-3, with TRBD1 identical over 8 bases. J gave up 0 bases and V 4 bases, and 3 bases lay outside the gene matches. The CDR3 consists of 15 residues. Germline V gives CDR1 LNHNV, CDR2 YYDKDF (reference sequence). CDR3 nucleotides: TGTGCCACCAGCATAAGACAGGGGAGCACAGATACGCAGTATTTT. Protein sequence: CATSIRQGSTDTQYF. The complete variable domain, with remaining parts taken from reference TRBV15 and TRBJ2-3, reads DAMVIQNPRYQVTQFGKPVTLSCSQTLNHNVMYWYQQKSSQAPKLLFHYYDKDFNNEADTPDNFQSRRPNTSFCFLDIRSPGLGDTAMYLCATSIRQGSTDTQYFGPGTRLTVL.

J is TRBJ2-3 and V is TRBV19; 11 bases match TRBD2. The CDR3 covers 15 residues. Germline CDR1 and CDR2: LNHDA and SQIVND (reference sequence). V trimming: 6 bases; J trimming: 5 bases; junction bases outside the gene matches: 7. CDR3 sequence reads: CASRTSGKVGDTQYF. CDR3 coding DNA: TGTGCCAGTAGGACTAGCGGGAAAGTCGGAGATACGCAGTATTTT.

V and J are TRBV2 and TRBJ2-1; the match to TRBD2 covers 8 bases. V shed 10 bases, J shed 9 bases, and the junction held 2 bases outside the gene matches. Germline lookup yields CDR1 SNHLY and CDR2 FYNNEI. This CDR3 contains 10 residues. The CDR3 DNA is TGTGCCATCGGGGGGGGTGAGCAGTTCTTC. This encodes CAIGGGEQFF.

In regard to this clonotype: Germline and junction disagree at one end, which may indicate a read error. The chain uses TRBV2 and TRBJ2-2; the D gene is possibly TRBD1 (7 bases). This CDR3 is built from 16 residues. Per the germline V gene, CDR1 is SNHLY and CDR2 is FYNNEI. CDR3 nucleotide sequence: TGTGCCAGCAGACCTCGGACAGGAATGAACACCGGGGGGCTGTTTTTT. Translation gives CASRPRTGMNTGGLFF.

This clonotype has ten or more counts. V gene TRBV12-3 or TRBV12-4 combines with J gene TRBJ2-1, with a tentative D call TRBD2 (5 bases). The CDR3 is 12 residues long. The V gene lost 5 bases and the J gene lost 6 bases, with 8 bases spanning the gap. CDR3 in DNA: TGTGCCAGCAGTCGAGGACTCAATGAGCAGTTCTTC. Translation: CASSRGLNEQFF.

This clonotype has just a few counts. The CDR3 is CASSLDAGGDSYEQYF. The CDR3 DNA reads TGTGCCAGCAGCTTAGATGCGGGAGGGGACTCCTACGAGCAGTACTTC. The V call is TRBV7-2, the J call TRBJ2-7; 9 bases fit TRBD2. Per germline, CDR1 SGHTA and CDR2 FQGNSA. With V trimmed by 1 base and J by 0 bases, 4 bases remained unmatched. The CDR3 spans 16 residues.

This clonotype was observed once. The chain links TRBV19 to TRBJ2-6; D is perhaps TRBD2 (7 bases). Germline V gene data show CDR1 as LNHDA and CDR2 as SQIVND (reference sequence). The CDR3 loop spans 17 amino acids. The ends were cut back, 9 bases at V and 0 bases at J, with 18 bases in the middle. CDR3 nucleotide sequence: TGTGCCAGCTCAATCGCGGGGGCCTACTCTGGGGCCAACGTCCTGACTTTC. Residues: CASSIAGAYSGANVLTF.

The sample holds a few counts of this clonotype. This chain uses TRBV12-3 or TRBV12-4 with TRBJ2-7; a possible D gene is TRBD1 (5 bases). The CDR3 is made up of 13 amino acids. Trimming took 5 bases from V and 3 from J, leaving 11 bases between them. The CDR3 here is CASSIQAVYEQYF. The CDR3 nucleotides read TGTGCCAGCAGTATACAGGCCGTCTACGAGCAGTACTTC.

The V gene is TRBV29-1, the J gene TRBJ2-5; D is unresolved. The CDR3 length is 12 residues. CDR1 and CDR2 (germline): SQVTM, ANQGSEA. V shed 5 bases and J shed 2 bases, with 9 bases lying between them. CDR3 sequence (DNA): TGCAGCGTTTCGCTGGGGCAAGAGACCCAGTACTTC. It encodes CSVSLGQETQYF. The full variable domain, with the rest looked up from reference TRBV29-1 and TRBJ2-5, is SAVISQKPSRDICQRGTSLTIQCQVDSQVTMMFWYRQQPGQSLTLIATANQGSEATYESGFVIDKFPISRPNLTFSTLTVSNMSPEDSSIYLCSVSLGQETQYFGPGTRLLVL.

This chain uses TRBV10-2 with TRBJ2-6, with 11 bases matching TRBD1. Germline CDR1 and CDR2: WSHSY and SAAADI. V was pared by 7 bases and J by 2 bases, with 10 bases of the junction left unmatched. The CDR3 is made up of 18 amino acids. This CDR3 reads CASTEEGTGGTGANVLTF. The CDR3 region has the DNA TGCGCCAGCACCGAAGAAGGGACAGGGGGAACTGGGGCCAACGTCCTGACTTTC.

This clonotype showed up just a few times. V and J are TRBV20-1 and TRBJ1-2; maybe TRBD1 (6 bases). Between the trimmed V and J ends, which lost 0 bases and 3 bases, there was a span of 8 bases. The CDR3 extends over 13 amino acids. From germline, CDR1 is DFQATT and CDR2 SNEGSKA (reference sequence). In DNA form, the CDR3 reads TGCAGTGCTAGAGAACAGGGCGACTATGGCTACACCTTC. It specifies CSAREQGDYGYTF.

This clonotype was recorded a few times. This sequence joins TRBV6-5 and TRBJ2-7, with TRBD2 matching 7 bases. This CDR3 has 16 residues. V was pared by 0 bases and J by 3 bases, with 8 bases of the junction left unmatched. Germline V CDR1 and CDR2: MNHEY, SVGAGI. This CDR3 is CASSYSFASGIYEQYF. Here the CDR3 DNA reads TGTGCCAGCAGTTACTCCTTTGCCAGCGGGATCTACGAGCAGTACTTC.

This rearrangement joins TRBV14 to TRBJ2-5, with TRBD1 identical over 7 bases. The CDR3 extends over 18 amino acids. Germline trimming cut 2 bases from V and 11 bases from J; bases unmatched to any gene: 23. Germline loops: CDR1 SGHDN, CDR2 FVKESK. In DNA, the CDR3 is TGTGCCAGCAGCCAATTATCCGGGACAGCCGATGGACACAATGAGCAGTACTTC. Translation gives CASSQLSGTADGHNEQYF.

This clonotype came up a few times. The chain carries TRBV29-1 and TRBJ2-1, with 10 positions matching TRBD2. Losses at the gene ends were 6 bases for V and 4 bases for J; bases not matched to a gene: 3. Germline V gene sequence: CDR1 SQVTM, CDR2 ANQGSEA. The CDR3 covers 13 residues. The chain's CDR3 is CSVDSGRYNEQFF. CDR3 nucleotides: TGCAGCGTAGATAGCGGGAGGTACAATGAGCAGTTCTTC.

V gene TRBV6-2 or TRBV6-3 combines with J gene TRBJ2-6; a weak D match, TRBD1 (5 bases). Germline-derived CDR1 and CDR2 are MNHEY and SVGEGT. This CDR3 is built from 15 residues. With 2 bases removed from V and 2 bases from J, the gap between germline ends came to 7 bases. CDR3 in amino acids: CASSYRGTGANVLTF. In DNA, the CDR3 is TGTGCCAGCAGTTACAGGGGTACTGGGGCCAACGTCCTGACTTTC.

Regarding this clonotype: This may stem from a read error, because a much larger clone lies one nucleotide away. The chain combines TRBV6-5 with TRBJ2-5, with 11 bases aligning to TRBD2. The J call may not be correct, given that the DNA end is closer to TRBJ2-1. In germline, CDR1 is MNHEY, CDR2 SVGAGI. The CDR3 loop spans 16 amino acids. The CDR3 reads CASSYSRSGGAETQFF. CDR3 nucleotide sequence: TGTGCCAGCAGTTACTCGCGTAGCGGGGGGGCCGAGACCCAGTTCTTC.

This chain uses TRBV28 with TRBJ2-5; 7 bases are shared with TRBD2. CDR3 length: 15 residues. The germline V gene has CDR1 MDHEN and CDR2 SYDVKM. With V trimmed by 6 bases and J by 5 bases, 12 bases remained unmatched. Here the CDR3 reads CASSLGGAGLETQYF. For the CDR3, the DNA is TGTGCCAGCAGCCTTGGGGGAGCGGGACTCGAGACCCAGTACTTC.

The V and J genes are TRBV7-2 and TRBJ1-1; 12 bases map to TRBD1. The CDR3 runs 18 residues. Trimming removed 1 base from V and 0 bases from J; junction bases left unmatched: 6. Germline CDR1 and CDR2: SGHTA and FQGNSA. The CDR3 loop reads CASSLGWGQGALNTEAFF. The CDR3 nucleotides read TGTGCCAGCAGCTTAGGGTGGGGACAGGGGGCTTTGAACACTGAAGCTTTCTTT.

V usage is TRBV18 and J usage is TRBJ2-5, with D perhaps TRBD1 (6 bases). The J call may be mistaken, given a closer DNA end match to TRBJ2-7. Per germline, CDR1 KGHSH and CDR2 LQKENI. CDR3 length: 14 amino acids. The CDR3 DNA reads TGTGCCAGCTCCCTGGGGGCGACAACCTACGAGCAGTACTTC. It yields the protein CASSLGATTYEQYF.

The chain carries TRBV6-5 and TRBJ2-7, with D maybe TRBD1 (6 bases). The CDR3 covers 13 residues. CDR1 and CDR2 (germline): MNHEY, SVGAGI. Trimming pared 6 bases from V and 4 bases from J, leaving 13 bases between. The CDR3, as DNA: TGTGCCAGCAGACGACAGGTTCTATACGAGCAGTACTTC. Amino acid sequence: CASRRQVLYEQYF.

The rearrangement links TRBV6-1 to TRBJ2-5; 8 bases align to TRBD2. The J segment lost 2 bases and the V segment lost 6 bases, leaving 5 bases of the junction unmatched. This CDR3 comprises 14 residues. Germline V gives CDR1 MNHNS, CDR2 SASEGT. The CDR3 sequence: CASSGGGNQETQYF. DNA for the CDR3: TGTGCCAGCAGCGGGGGGGGTAATCAAGAGACCCAGTACTTC.

The rearrangement uses TRBV6-1 and TRBJ2-3; 7 bases map to TRBD2. The trim removed 6 bases at V and 11 bases at J, leaving 11 bases unmatched. CDR3 length: 13 amino acids. CDR1 is MNHNS, CDR2 SASEGT, per germline. CDR3 in DNA: TGTGCCAGCAGAAGAAGCGGGGAGCTTTGGCAGTATTTT. Protein product: CASRRSGELWQYF.

This clonotype has a handful of counts. This chain connects TRBV10-2 to TRBJ2-5; 7 nucleotides agree with TRBD1. The CDR3 is made up of 15 amino acids. V shed 3 bases and J 5 bases; nucleotides not matched to a gene: 9. Germline CDR1 WSHSY, CDR2 SAAADI. This chain's CDR3 is CASSDVTGLRETQYF. The CDR3 DNA follows: TGCGCCAGCAGTGATGTGACAGGGCTGCGGGAGACCCAGTACTTC.

The rearrangement uses TRBV5-1 and TRBJ1-1, with D perhaps TRBD1 (5 bases). The CDR3 is 15 amino acids. V was shortened by 3 bases and J by 3 bases, with 15 bases between the two germline ends. Germline CDR1 reads SGHRS; CDR2 reads YFSETQ. The CDR3 DNA reads TGCGCCAGCAGCTCCTCGACAGCTCTGGACACTGAAGCTTTCTTT. This gives the protein CASSSSTALDTEAFF.